This record concerns one T cell receptor beta chain sequence. These data originate in a study of blood T cell repertoires in COVID-19. Study-wide background: Material from acute and convalescent COVID-19 was sourced from the United States, Italy and Spain.

Here immunoSEQ multiplex PCR was the method, and the copy in TCRdb shows in-frame clones only, minus some. Of some 350,000 clones listed, over 80% are singletons. The CDR3 runs to 12 residues. Germline V gives CDR1 SGHRS, CDR2 YFSETQ. The ends lost 4 bases at V and 13 bases at J; junction bases unmatched: 5. The sample consisted of PBMCs or T cells enriched from blood (not recorded which). The clonotype was recovered from a man younger than 40 who had recovered from COVID-19. The V gene is TRBV5-1, the J gene TRBJ2-2; TRBD1 matches at 9 bases. The CDR3 sequence: CASSVGTGRLFF. The CDR3, as DNA: TGCGCCAGCAGCGTAGGGACAGGGAGGCTGTTTTTT.